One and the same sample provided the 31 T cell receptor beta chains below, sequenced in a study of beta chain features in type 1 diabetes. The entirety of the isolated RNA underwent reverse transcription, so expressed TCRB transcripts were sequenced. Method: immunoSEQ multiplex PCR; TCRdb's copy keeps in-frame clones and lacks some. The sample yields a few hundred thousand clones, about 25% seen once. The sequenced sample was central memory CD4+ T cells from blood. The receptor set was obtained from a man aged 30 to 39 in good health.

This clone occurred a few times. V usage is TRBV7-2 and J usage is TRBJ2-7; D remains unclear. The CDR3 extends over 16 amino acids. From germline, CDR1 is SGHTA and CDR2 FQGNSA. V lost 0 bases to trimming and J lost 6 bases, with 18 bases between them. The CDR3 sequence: CASSLATALVSSEQYF. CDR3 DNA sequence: TGTGCCAGCAGCTTAGCGACCGCGTTGGTGTCTTCCGAGCAGTACTTC. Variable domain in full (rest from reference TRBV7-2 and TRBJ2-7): GAGVSQSPSNKVTEKGKDVELRCDPISGHTALYWYRQSLGQGLEFLIYFQGNSAPDKSGLPSDRFSAERTGGSVSTLTIQRTQQEDSAVYLCASSLATALVSSEQYFGPGTRLTVT.

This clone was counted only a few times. Here the CDR3 DNA reads TGTGCCAGTGGACTAGCGGGCCCCCAAGAGACCCAGTACTTC. It encodes CASGLAGPQETQYF. The chain joins TRBV19 to TRBJ2-5, with 11 bases matching TRBD2. V shed 8 bases, J shed 1 base, and the junction held 3 bases outside the gene matches. The CDR3 runs 14 residues. Germline CDR1 reads LNHDA; CDR2 reads SQIVND (reference sequence).

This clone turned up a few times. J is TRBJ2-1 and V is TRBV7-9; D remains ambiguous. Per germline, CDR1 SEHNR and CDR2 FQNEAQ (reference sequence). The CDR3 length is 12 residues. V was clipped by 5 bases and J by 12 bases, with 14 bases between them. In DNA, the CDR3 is TGTGCCAGCAGCCAGAGACAAACTCGGCAGTTCTTC. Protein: CASSQRQTRQFF.

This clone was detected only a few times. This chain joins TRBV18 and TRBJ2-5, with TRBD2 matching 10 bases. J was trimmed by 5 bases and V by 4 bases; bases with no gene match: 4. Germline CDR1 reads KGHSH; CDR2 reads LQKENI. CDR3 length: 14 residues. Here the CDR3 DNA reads TGTGCCAGCTCACTAGCGGGAGGTGACGAGACCCAGTACTTC. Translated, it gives CASSLAGGDETQYF.

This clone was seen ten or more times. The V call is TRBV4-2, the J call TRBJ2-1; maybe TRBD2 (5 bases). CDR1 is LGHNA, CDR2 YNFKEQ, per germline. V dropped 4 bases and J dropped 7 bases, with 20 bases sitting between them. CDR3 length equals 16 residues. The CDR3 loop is CASSLLDSLQGNEQFF. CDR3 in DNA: TGTGCCAGCAGCCTACTAGACTCGCTCCAAGGGAATGAGCAGTTCTTC.

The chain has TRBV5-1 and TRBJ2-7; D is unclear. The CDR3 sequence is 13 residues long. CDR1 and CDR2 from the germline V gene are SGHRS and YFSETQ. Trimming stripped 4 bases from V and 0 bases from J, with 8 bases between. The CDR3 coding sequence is TGCGCCAGCAGCGTGAGTCCCTCCTACGAGCAGTACTTC. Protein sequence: CASSVSPSYEQYF.

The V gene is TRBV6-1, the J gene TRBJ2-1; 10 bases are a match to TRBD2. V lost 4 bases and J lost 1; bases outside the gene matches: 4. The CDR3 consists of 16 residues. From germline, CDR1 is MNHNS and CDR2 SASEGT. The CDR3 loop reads CASSGQRGGSYNEQFF. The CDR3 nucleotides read TGTGCCAGCAGTGGACAGCGGGGGGGATCCTACAATGAGCAGTTCTTC.

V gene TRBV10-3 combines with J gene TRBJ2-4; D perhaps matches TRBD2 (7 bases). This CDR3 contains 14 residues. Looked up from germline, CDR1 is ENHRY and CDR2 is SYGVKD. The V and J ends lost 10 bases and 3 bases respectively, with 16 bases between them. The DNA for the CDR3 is TGTGCCAGCGGGGAGGGGGAGCTCAAAAACATTCAGTACTTC. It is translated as CASGEGELKNIQYF.

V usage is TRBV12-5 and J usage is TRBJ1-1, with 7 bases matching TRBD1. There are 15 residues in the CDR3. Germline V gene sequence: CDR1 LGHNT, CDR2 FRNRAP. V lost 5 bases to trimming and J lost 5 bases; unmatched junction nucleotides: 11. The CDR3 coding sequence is TGTGCTAGTGGTGCGACAGGGAGGGATCGGACTGAAGCTTTCTTT. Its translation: CASGATGRDRTEAFF.

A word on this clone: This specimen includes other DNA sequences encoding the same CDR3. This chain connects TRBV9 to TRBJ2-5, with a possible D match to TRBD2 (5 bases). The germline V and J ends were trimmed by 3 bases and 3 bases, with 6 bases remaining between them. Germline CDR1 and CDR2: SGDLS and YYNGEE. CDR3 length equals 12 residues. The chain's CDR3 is CASSAGEETQYF. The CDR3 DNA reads TGTGCCAGCAGCGCCGGGGAAGAGACCCAGTACTTC.

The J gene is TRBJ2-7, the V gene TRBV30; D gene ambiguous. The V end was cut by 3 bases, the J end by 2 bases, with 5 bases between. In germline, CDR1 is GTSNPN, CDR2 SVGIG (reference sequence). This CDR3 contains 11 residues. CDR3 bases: TGTGCCTGGAGCCAGGCCTACGAGCAGTACTTC. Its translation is CAWSQAYEQYF.

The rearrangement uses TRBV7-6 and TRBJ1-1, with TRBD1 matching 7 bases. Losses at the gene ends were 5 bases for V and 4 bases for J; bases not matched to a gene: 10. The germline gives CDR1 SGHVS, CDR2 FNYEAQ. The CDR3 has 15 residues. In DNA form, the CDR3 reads TGTGCCAGCAGCGAGATGACAGGGATCGCCACTGAAGCTTTCTTT. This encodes CASSEMTGIATEAFF.

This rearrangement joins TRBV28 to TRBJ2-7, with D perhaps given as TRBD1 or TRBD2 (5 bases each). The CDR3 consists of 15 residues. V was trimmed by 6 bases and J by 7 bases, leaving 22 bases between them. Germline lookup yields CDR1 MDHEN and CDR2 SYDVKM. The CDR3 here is CASSPPGPAAREQYF. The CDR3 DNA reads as TGTGCCAGCAGCCCTCCGGGACCCGCAGCTCGGGAGCAGTACTTC.

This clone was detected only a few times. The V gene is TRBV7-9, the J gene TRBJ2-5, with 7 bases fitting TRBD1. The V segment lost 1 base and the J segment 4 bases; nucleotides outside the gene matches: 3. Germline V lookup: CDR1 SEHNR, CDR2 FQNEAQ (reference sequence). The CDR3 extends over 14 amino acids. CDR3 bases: TGTGCCAGCAGCTTAGGAAGACAGGGAGAGACCCAGTACTTC. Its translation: CASSLGRQGETQYF.

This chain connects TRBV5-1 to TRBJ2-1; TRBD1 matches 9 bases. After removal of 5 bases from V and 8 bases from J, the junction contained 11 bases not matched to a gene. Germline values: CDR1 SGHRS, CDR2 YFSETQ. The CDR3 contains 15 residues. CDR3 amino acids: CASRDGTGNIDEQFF. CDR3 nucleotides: TGCGCCAGCAGGGACGGGACAGGGAATATCGATGAGCAGTTCTTC. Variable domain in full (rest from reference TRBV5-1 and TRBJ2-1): KAGVTQTPRYLIKTRGQQVTLSCSPISGHRSVSWYQQTPGQGLQFLFEYFSETQRNKGNFPGRFSGRQFSNSRSEMNVSTLELGDSALYLCASRDGTGNIDEQFFGPGTRLTVL.

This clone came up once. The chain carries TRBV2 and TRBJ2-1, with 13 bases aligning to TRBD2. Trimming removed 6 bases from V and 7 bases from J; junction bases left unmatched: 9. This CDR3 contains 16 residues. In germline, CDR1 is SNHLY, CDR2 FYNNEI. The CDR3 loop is CASRRTSGGGQNEQFF. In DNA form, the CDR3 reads TGTGCCAGCAGGAGGACTAGCGGGGGAGGACAGAATGAGCAGTTCTTC.

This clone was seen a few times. The CDR3 DNA reads TGCAGCGTTGGCGGGACAGAGCAGTACTTC. It is translated as CSVGGTEQYF. The genes are TRBV29-1 and TRBJ2-7; D assignment may be TRBD1 or TRBD2 (6 bases each). Germline lookup yields CDR1 SQVTM and CDR2 ANQGSEA. The CDR3 is made up of 10 amino acids. The V end was cut by 4 bases, the J end by 7 bases, with 8 bases between.

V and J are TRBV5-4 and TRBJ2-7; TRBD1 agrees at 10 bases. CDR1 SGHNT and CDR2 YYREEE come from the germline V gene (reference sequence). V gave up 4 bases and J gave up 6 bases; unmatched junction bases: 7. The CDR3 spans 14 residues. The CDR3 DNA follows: TGTGCCAGCAGCCAGGGACAGGGGCTCCGCGAGCAGTACTTC. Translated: CASSQGQGLREQYF.

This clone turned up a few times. CDR3 in DNA: TGTGCCAGCAGCGCCGGGGGCGGAAACACCATATATTTT. Its protein is CASSAGGGNTIYF. The chain is built from TRBV9 and TRBJ1-3, with TRBD1 as a possible D gene (6 bases). The CDR3 length is 13 residues. The germline gives CDR1 SGDLS, CDR2 YYNGEE. V was trimmed by 3 bases and J by 4 bases, leaving 8 bases between them.

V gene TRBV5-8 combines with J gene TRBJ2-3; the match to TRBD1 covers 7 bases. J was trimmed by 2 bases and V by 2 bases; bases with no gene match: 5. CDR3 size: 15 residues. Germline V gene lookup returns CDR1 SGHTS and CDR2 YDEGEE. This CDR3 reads CASSLGGLPTDTQYF. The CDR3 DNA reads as TGTGCCAGCAGCTTAGGGGGCCTACCCACAGATACGCAGTATTTT. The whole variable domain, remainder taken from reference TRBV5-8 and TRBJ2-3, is EAGVTQSPTHLIKTRGQQATLRCSPISGHTSVYWYQQALGLGLQFLLWYDEGEERNRGNFPPRFSGRQFPNYSSELNVNALELEDSALYLCASSLGGLPTDTQYFGPGTRLTVL.

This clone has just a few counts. DNA for the CDR3: TGTGCCATCAGTGAGTCGCAGACAGGGAACACTGAAGCTTTCTTT. Translating gives CAISESQTGNTEAFF. The chain carries TRBV10-3 and TRBJ1-1, with a tentative D call TRBD1 (6 bases). The germline V gene encodes CDR1 ENHRY and CDR2 SYGVKD. The V end lost 0 bases, the J end lost 1 base, and 9 bases lay between the germline ends. The CDR3 sequence is 15 residues long.

In nucleotides, the CDR3 is TGTGCCAGCAGCGTAGAGGACCTCGGACACACCATATATTTT. It specifies CASSVEDLGHTIYF. The chain couples TRBV9 to TRBJ1-3, with no clear D. CDR1 is SGDLS and CDR2 is YYNGEE in the germline V gene. The CDR3 spans 14 residues. V lost 0 bases and J 8 bases, leaving 12 bases between the germline ends.

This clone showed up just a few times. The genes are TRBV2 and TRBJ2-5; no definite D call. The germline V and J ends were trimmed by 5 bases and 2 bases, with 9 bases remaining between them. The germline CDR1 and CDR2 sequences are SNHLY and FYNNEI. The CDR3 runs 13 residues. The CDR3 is CASSPTQQETQYF. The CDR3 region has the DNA TGTGCCAGCAGTCCGACCCAGCAAGAGACCCAGTACTTC.

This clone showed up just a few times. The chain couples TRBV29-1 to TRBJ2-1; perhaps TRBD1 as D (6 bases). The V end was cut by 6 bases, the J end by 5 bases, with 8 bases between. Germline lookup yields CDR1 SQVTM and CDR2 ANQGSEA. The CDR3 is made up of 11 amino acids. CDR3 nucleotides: TGCAGCGTCGCAGGGGACAATGAGCAGTTCTTC. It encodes CSVAGDNEQFF.

The CDR3 nucleotides read TGTGCCAGCAGTGGCGAGGGGCGATACTTC. Its translation: CASSGEGRYF. This chain uses TRBV2 with TRBJ2-7; D possibly matches TRBD1 or TRBD2 (5 bases each). Germline V gene lookup returns CDR1 SNHLY and CDR2 FYNNEI. V lost 4 bases to trimming and J lost 13 bases, with 11 bases between them. This CDR3 is 10 amino acids long. Full variable domain (rest looked up from reference TRBV2 and TRBJ2-7): EPEVTQTPSHQVTQMGQEVILRCVPISNHLYFYWYRQILGQKVEFLVSFYNNEISEKSEIFDDQFSVERPDGSNFTLKIRSTKLEDSAMYFCASSGEGRYFGPGTRLTVT.

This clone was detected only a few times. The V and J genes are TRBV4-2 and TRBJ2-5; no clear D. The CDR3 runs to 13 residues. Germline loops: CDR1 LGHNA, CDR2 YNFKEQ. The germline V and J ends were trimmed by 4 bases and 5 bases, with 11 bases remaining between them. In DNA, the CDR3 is TGTGCCAGCAGCCCGAGAGGTTGGGAGACCCAGTACTTC. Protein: CASSPRGWETQYF.

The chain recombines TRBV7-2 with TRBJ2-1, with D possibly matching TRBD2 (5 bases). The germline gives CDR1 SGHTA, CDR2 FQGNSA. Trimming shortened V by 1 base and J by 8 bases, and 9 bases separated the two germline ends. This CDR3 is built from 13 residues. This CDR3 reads CASSLVARYEQFF. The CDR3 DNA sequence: TGTGCCAGCAGCTTAGTAGCGAGGTATGAGCAGTTCTTC.

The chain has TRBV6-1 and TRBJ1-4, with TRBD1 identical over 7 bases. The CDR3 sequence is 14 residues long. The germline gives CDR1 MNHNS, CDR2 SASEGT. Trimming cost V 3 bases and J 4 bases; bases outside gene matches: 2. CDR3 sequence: CASSEDRLNEKLFF. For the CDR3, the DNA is TGTGCCAGCAGTGAGGACAGGCTTAATGAAAAACTGTTTTTT.

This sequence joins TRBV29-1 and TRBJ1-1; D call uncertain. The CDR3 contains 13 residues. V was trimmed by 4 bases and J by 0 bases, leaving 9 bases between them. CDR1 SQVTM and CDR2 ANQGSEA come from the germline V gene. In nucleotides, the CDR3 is TGCAGCGTTGTTCGGGCCTTGAACACTGAAGCTTTCTTT. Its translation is CSVVRALNTEAFF.

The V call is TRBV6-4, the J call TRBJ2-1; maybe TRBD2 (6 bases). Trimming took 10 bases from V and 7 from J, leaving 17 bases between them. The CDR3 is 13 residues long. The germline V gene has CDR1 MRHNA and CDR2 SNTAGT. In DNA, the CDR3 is TGTGCCACCACGGGAGTTTTGAGGAATGAGCAGTTCTTC. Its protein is CATTGVLRNEQFF.

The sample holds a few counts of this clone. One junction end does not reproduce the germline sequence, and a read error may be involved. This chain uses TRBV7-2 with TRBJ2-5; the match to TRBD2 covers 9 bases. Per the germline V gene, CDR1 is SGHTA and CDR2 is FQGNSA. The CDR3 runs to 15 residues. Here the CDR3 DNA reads TGTGCCAGCGTGCGGGGGGGTGACCCAAGAGAGGCCCAGTACTTC. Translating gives CASVRGGDPREAQYF.